The table lists the clone carrying this T cell receptor (beta chain) with a count of one. Its antigen is not known. The data were obtained in a study of cytomegalovirus exposure and HLA in healthy donors. Study-wide findings and caveats: Later genetic work tied a missense DCLRE1C variant to beta-chain V and J trimming.

13 Jbeta primers and 60 Vbeta primers were used for the PCR. Sequenced by immunoSEQ multiplex PCR; TCRdb stores in-frame clones only, minus some. The table includes under 150,000 clones, over 65% detected once. The clonotype originates from a man in his thirties or forties in good health and CMV-seronegative. Input material: PBMCs.

The CDR3 DNA follows: TGTGCCAGCTCACCAGGGCCGGTCAGTTACACTGAAGCTTTCTTT. Amino acid sequence: CASSPGPVSYTEAFF. The V gene is TRBV18, the J gene TRBJ1-1; D gene uncertain. The CDR3 contains 15 residues. Looked up from germline, CDR1 is KGHSH and CDR2 is LQKENI. The V gene lost 2 bases and the J gene lost 3 bases, with 13 bases spanning the gap.